This T cell receptor (beta chain) originates from a study of T cell repertoires in cytomegalovirus infection. Whole-study results and caveats: CMV carriers with the relevant HLA were identified by cumulative public TCR beta family frequency. Dominating the ex vivo response were TCR beta clonotypes that were CMV-specific and HLA-C-restricted.

TCRdb itself ran the reads through MiXCR, one entry per CDR3 protein. This sample has more than 90,000 distinct CDR3 sequences, with over 9.5% found just once. This clonotype occurred many times. The antigen is undetermined. CDR3 length: 11 residues. The germline V gene has CDR1 SEHNR and CDR2 FQNEAQ (reference sequence). Trimming shortened V by 3 bases and J by 2 bases, and 1 base separated the two germline ends. Sequencing was carried out using PBMCs, sequenced either directly or after in vitro stimulation (not recorded which). This TCR was sampled from a human donor in good health (CMV status not recorded). Some clones in this sample may be carry-over from other donors' samples. The chain has TRBV7-9 and TRBJ1-2; D unclear. The CDR3 bases are TGTGCCAGCAGCTTCAACTATGGCTACACCTTC. Residues: CASSFNYGYTF.